This note documents a single TCR beta chain sequence. No antigen is known for it. With survey level as its setting, the immunoSEQ assay was v3.0. The protocol was immunoSEQ multiplex PCR, while the TCRdb copy is restricted to in-frame clones and leaves out a portion. Found here are more than 20,000 clones, around 84% of them singletons; the top ten hold 8% to 9.5%. The data belong to a study of long-term antiretroviral therapy in people with HIV. Findings and limits, study-wide: Dominating the repertoire at all time points were the clones that expanded before ART.

V was shortened by 6 bases and J by 4 bases, with 22 bases between the two germline ends. This CDR3 contains 16 residues. CDR1 and CDR2 (germline): MNHEY, SMNVEV (reference sequence). The receptor comes from a man aged 35-49 years with HIV. V is TRBV27 and J is TRBJ2-7; possibly TRBD1 for D (5 bases). The sample in question was unsorted PBMCs, obtained 2.3 years after starting antiretroviral therapy. This CDR3 reads CASSEFNGQGFYEQYF. CDR3 coding DNA: TGTGCCAGCAGCGAGTTTAATGGGCAGGGTTTTTACGAGCAGTACTTC.